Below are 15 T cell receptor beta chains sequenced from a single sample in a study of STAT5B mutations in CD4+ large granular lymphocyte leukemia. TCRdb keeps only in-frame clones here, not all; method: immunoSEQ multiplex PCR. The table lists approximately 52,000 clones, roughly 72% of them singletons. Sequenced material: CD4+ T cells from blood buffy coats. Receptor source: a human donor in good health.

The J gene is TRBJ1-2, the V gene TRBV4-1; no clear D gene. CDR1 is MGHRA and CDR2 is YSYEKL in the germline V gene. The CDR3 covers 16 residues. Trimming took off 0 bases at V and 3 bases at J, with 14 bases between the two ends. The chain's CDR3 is CASSQDKGQNHYGYTF. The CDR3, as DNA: TGCGCCAGCAGCCAAGATAAGGGTCAGAACCACTATGGCTACACCTTC.

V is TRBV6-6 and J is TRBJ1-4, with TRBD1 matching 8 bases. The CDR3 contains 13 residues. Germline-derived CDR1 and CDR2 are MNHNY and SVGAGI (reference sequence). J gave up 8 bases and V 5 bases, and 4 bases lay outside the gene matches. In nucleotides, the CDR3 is TGTGCCAGCAGTGACAGGGGTAACGAAAAACTGTTTTTT. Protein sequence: CASSDRGNEKLFF.

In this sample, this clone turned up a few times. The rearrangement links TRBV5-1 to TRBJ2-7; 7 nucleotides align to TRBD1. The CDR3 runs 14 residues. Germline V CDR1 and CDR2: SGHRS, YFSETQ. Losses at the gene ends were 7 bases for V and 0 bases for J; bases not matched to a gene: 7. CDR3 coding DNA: TGCGCCAGCGATCCGACAGGGAACTCCTACGAGCAGTACTTC. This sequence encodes CASDPTGNSYEQYF. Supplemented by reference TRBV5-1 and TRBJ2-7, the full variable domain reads KAGVTQTPRYLIKTRGQQVTLSCSPISGHRSVSWYQQTPGQGLQFLFEYFSETQRNKGNFPGRFSGRQFSNSRSEMNVSTLELGDSALYLCASDPTGNSYEQYFGPGTRLTVT.

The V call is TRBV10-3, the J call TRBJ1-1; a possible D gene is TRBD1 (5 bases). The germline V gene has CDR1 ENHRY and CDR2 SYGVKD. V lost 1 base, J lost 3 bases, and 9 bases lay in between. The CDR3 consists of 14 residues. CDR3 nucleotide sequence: TGTGCCATCAGTGAGTATCAGGGTCACACTGAAGCTTTCTTT. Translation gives CAISEYQGHTEAFF.

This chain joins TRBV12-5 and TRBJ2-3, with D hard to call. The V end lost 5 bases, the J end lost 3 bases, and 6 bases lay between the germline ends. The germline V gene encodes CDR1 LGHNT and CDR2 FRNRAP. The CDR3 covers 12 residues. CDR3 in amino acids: CASGPRTDTQYF. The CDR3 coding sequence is TGTGCTAGTGGTCCACGAACAGATACGCAGTATTTT. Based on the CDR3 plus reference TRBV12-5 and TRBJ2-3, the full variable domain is DARVTQTPRHKVTEMGQEVTMRCQPILGHNTVFWYRQTMMQGLELLAYFRNRAPLDDSGMPKDRFSAEMPDATLATLKIQPSEPRDSAVYFCASGPRTDTQYFGPGTRLTVL.

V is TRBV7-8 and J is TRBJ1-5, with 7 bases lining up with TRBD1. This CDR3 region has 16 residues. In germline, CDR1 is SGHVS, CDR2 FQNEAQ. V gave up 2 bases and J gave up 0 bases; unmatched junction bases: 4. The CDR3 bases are TGTGCCAGCAGCTTAACAGGGGCGATTAGCAATCAGCCCCAGCATTTT. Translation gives CASSLTGAISNQPQHF.

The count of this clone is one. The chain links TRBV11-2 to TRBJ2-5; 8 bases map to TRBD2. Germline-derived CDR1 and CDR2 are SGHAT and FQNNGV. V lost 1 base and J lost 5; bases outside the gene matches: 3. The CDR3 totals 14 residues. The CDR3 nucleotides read TGTGCCAGCAGCTTAGCGGGGGGGCTGGAGACCCAGTACTTC. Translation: CASSLAGGLETQYF.

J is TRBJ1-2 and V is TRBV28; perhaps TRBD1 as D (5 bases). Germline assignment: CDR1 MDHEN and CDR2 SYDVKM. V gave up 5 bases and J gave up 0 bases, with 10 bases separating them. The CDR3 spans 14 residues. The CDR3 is CASSPGHTNYGYTF. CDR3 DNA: TGTGCCAGCAGTCCCGGACATACTAACTATGGCTACACCTTC.

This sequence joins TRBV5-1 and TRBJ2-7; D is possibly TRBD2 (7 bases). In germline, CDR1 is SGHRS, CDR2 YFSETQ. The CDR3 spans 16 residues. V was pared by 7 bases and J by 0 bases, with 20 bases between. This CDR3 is CASGGGTGQFSYEQYF. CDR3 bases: TGCGCCAGCGGCGGGGGAACCGGACAGTTCTCCTACGAGCAGTACTTC.

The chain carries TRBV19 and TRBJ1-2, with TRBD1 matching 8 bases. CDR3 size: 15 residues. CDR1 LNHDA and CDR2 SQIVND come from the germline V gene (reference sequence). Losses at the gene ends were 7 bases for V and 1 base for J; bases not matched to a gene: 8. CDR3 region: CASNPGTGNNYGYTF. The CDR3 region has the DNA TGTGCCAGTAACCCCGGGACAGGCAATAACTATGGCTACACCTTC.

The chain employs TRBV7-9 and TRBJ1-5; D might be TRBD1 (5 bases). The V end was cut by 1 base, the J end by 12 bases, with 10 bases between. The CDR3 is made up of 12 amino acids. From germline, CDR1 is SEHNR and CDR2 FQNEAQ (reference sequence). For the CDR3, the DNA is TGTGCCAGCAGCTTAGTAACGGGGGGCCAGCATTTT. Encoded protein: CASSLVTGGQHF.

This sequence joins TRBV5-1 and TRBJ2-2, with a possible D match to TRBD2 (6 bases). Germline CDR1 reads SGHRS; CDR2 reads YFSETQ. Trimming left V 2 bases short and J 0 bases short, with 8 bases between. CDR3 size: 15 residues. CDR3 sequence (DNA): TGCGCCAGCAGCTTAACGGGGGCGAACACCGGGGAGCTGTTTTTT. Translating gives CASSLTGANTGELFF.

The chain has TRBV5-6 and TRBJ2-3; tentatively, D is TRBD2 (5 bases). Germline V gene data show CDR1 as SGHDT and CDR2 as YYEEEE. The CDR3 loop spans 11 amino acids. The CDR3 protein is CATNTGDTQYF. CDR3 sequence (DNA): TGTGCGACTAACACCGGGGATACGCAGTATTTT. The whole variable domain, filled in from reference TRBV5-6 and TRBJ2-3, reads DAGVTQSPTHLIKTRGQQVTLRCSPKSGHDTVSWYQQALGQGPQFIFQYYEEEERQRGNFPDRFSGHQFPNYSSELNVNALLLGDSALYLCATNTGDTQYFGPGTRLTVL.

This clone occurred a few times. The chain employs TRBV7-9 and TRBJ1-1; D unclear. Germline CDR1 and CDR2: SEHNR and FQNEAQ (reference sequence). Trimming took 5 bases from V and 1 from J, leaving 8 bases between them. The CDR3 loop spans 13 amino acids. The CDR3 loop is CASSPSQNTEAFF. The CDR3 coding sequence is TGTGCCAGCAGCCCATCACAGAACACTGAAGCTTTCTTT.

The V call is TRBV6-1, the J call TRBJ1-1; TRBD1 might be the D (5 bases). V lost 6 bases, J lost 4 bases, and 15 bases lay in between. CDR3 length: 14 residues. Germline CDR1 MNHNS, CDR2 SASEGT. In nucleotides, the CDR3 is TGTGCCAGCAGACGGGGGGATACGGGCACTGAAGCTTTCTTT. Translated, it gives CASRRGDTGTEAFF.